This TCR beta chain was sequenced for a study of shared clonotypes between healthy human individuals. Assay runs were performed at deep level. Original processing notes: For the immunoSEQ data, sequences were junction-only without quality scores, so filtering differed. The method was immunoSEQ multiplex PCR; TCRdb's version includes in-frame clones alone and lacks a portion of them. D and trimming come from the DNA, and the V and J calls and clone size come from that table. The sample includes over 1.5 million clones, approximately 98% of them seen just once. With respect to this clone: Its antigen remains unknown.

General study results and limits: Deeper or shallower sequencing was expected to change how clonotypes are shared among donors. For naive CD4 cells, roughly 5% of clonotypes were shared across a handful of donors.

Germline V gene data show CDR1 as KGHSH and CDR2 as LQKENI. V was pared by 2 bases and J by 0 bases, with 13 bases between. The CDR3 loop spans 17 amino acids. What was sequenced was naive CD4+ T cells sorted from blood. The subset is: CD45RA+ positively selected. V usage is TRBV18 and J usage is TRBJ1-4; D is unresolved. This TCR derives from a young man in good health. The CDR3 sequence is CASSPFRVQATNEKLFF. The CDR3 DNA reads as TGTGCCAGCTCACCATTTCGCGTACAAGCAACTAATGAAAAACTGTTTTTT.